This TCR beta chain was found in a study of vaccination effects on CD4 cells after COVID-19. The CDR3 is made up of 15 amino acids. The germline V gene encodes CDR1 KGHSH and CDR2 LQKENI. V was trimmed by 6 bases and J by 4 bases, leaving 16 bases between them. The data were produced by immunoSEQ multiplex PCR, yet TCRdb's version contains in-frame clones alone and is incomplete. This sample yields about 41,000 clones, of which 77% are seen a single time; approximately 2.8% belongs to the top ten. The count of this clone is one. Antigen: not known. General study findings and limits: From healthy vaccinees, only 1 of 255 vaccine-induced clones also reacted to common cold coronaviruses. Convalescent patients in the study were few, and early post-infection timepoints were absent.

In the ViraFEST assay, antigen-specific CD4+ clonotypes were identified by expansion after peptide-pool stimulation. The culture ran for under eleven days, and then CD4+ T cells were isolated. Having tested negative for nucleocapsid antibodies, the vaccine recipients showed no prior SARS-CoV-2 infection. The researchers cultured around 2 million PBMC per well with about 10 IU/ml IL-2 and roughly 9.2 ug/ml peptides. Material: CD4+ T cells from PBMCs cultured with HCoV-NL63 spike peptides, obtained before COVID-19 vaccination. This chain joins TRBV18 and TRBJ2-1; D is ambiguous. This sequence originates from a human donor who received a COVID-19 vaccine. The CDR3 loop is CASSPPIRNYNEQFF. The CDR3 DNA reads as TGTGCCAGCTCGCCCCCTATCAGAAATTACAATGAGCAGTTCTTC.